One T cell receptor beta chain is described in this entry. Its antigen remains unknown. This entry is derived from a study of CD8 T cells in Susac syndrome. General study points: The CD4+ T cell repertoires, which came from Susac syndrome patients, showed no sign of clonal expansion.

It was with random hexamers that about 0.45 to 1 ug RNA was reverse transcribed. TCRdb redid the calling of the immunoSEQ multiplex PCR reads with MiXCR, one entry per CDR3 protein. The data contain 200,000 to 250,000 distinct CDR3 sequences, approximately 94% of them seen just once; the ten biggest clones take up around 0.15%. Sequenced: CD4+ T cells from PBMCs. This sequence was found in a human donor with Susac syndrome.

The CDR3 spells CSANQFEGSKETQYF. The CDR3 nucleotides read TGCAGTGCTAACCAGTTCGAGGGATCCAAGGAGACCCAGTACTTC. The J gene is TRBJ2-5, the V gene TRBV20-1; D possibly corresponds to TRBD2 (5 bases). There are 15 residues in the CDR3. Germline V gene data show CDR1 as DFQATT and CDR2 as SNEGSKA (reference sequence). The V end was cut by 4 bases, the J end by 5 bases, with 20 bases between.